Sequencing of this TCR beta chain was carried out in a study of TIL therapy for anti-PD-1-resistant metastatic lung cancer. Study-level information: Several tumors were EGFR-mutant and two were ALK-rearranged. Study-wide findings and caveats: Treatment-naive, never-smoker and oncogene-addicted patients were overrepresented in this highly selected cohort.

Noted time point: pre-treatment sample, taken before nivolumab and TIL therapy. Patients were adults with stage 4 NSCLC. The libraries were made with immunoSEQ v3. Some clones are missing from TCRdb's copy, which holds only in-frame ones; the method was immunoSEQ multiplex PCR. The sample yields 36,000 or so clones, about 70% seen once. Germline lookup yields CDR1 MNHNY and CDR2 SVGAGI (reference sequence). The CDR3 is 14 residues long. The ends lost 6 bases at V and 6 bases at J; junction bases unmatched: 8. Remarks on this clone: Its antigen remains unknown.

The chain carries TRBV6-6 and TRBJ1-5; 7 positions match TRBD1. The origin of this receptor is a person aged 25 to 80 with non-small cell lung cancer. Sequenced material: blood, taken at baseline. The CDR3 bases are TGTGCCAGCAGCGCGACCCCAGGGGGTCAGCCCCAGCATTTT. Translation gives CASSATPGGQPQHF.